This T cell receptor (beta chain) was recorded in a study of cytomegalovirus exposure and HLA in healthy donors. Whole-study results and caveats: Many donors shared some public TCRs, even though most TCR sequences were rare. Most likely, a cluster of highly shared sequence variants arose as a sequencing artifact. In an earlier analysis, productive rearrangement rates for most beta V segments clustered near 87% or 30%.

Nominally healthy donors were sampled, though unrecorded immune exposures were likely. This clone was recorded once. Its antigen is still unknown. The V segment lost 4 bases and the J segment 8 bases; nucleotides outside the gene matches: 12. Germline loops: CDR1 SGHTA, CDR2 FQGNSA. The CDR3 is 15 amino acids. Primers included in the PCR were 60 Vbeta and 13 Jbeta primers. Clones were read by immunoSEQ multiplex PCR, and TCRdb kept only the in-frame ones, dropping some. This sample carries around 80,000 clones, 70% to 85% of them seen once, and the ten largest clones take 9.1%. The genes are TRBV7-2 and TRBJ1-2; 8 bases map to TRBD1. The sample consisted of PBMCs. This receptor was obtained from a man aged 35 to 55 in good health and CMV-seropositive. DNA of the CDR3: TGTGCCAGCAGCTATCCAGACAGGGGCCCCCCCGGCTACACCTTC. Protein product: CASSYPDRGPPGYTF.